This is a list of T cell receptor beta chains from one sample in a study of T cells after yellow fever vaccination. TCRdb analysed the 5' RACE reads with MiXCR anew, one entry per CDR3 protein. The table lists approximately 580,000 distinct CDR3 sequences, about a sixth of them singletons. The input for sequencing was PBMCs, taken 4 to 6 days after the first yellow fever vaccination. These TCRs come from a man between 18 and 35 years old who received the YFV17D yellow fever vaccine. CDR3s include the opening cysteine and the closing phenylalanine or tryptophan. A D gene is named only where the DNA matches it firmly. A row's size may be missing; if present it is once, few, many or a size class.

v_gene	d_gene	j_gene	abundance	CDR3nt	CDR3aa
TRBV5-1	NA	TRBJ1-6	NA	TGCGCCAGCAGTTCCGGGACATTACTTAATTCACCCCTCCACTTT	CASSSGTLLNSPLHF
TRBV29-1	NA	TRBJ2-3	few	TGCAGCGTTGTAATGTGGACAGATACGCAGTATTTT	CSVVMWTDTQYF
TRBV7-8	NA	TRBJ2-1	NA	TGTGCCAGCAGCTTAGTAGAGGGGAGCTCCTACAATGAGCAGTTCTTC	CASSLVEGSSYNEQFF
TRBV7-2	NA	TRBJ1-1	NA	TGTGCCAGCAGACAGGGAGTGCCGACTGAAGCTTTCTTT	CASRQGVPTEAFF
TRBV5-1	NA	TRBJ1-6	many	TGCGCCAGCAGCTTGGACAACCCGGGAGATTCACCCCTCCACTTT	CASSLDNPGDSPLHF
TRBV7-2	TRBD2	TRBJ2-7	NA	TGTGCCAGCAGCTTAGACGGGGGGTTCGAGTACGAGCAGTACTTC	CASSLDGGFEYEQYF
TRBV27	NA	TRBJ1-5	NA	TGTGCCAGCGGGATATCCCGGGGGCAGCCCCAGCATTTT	CASGISRGQPQHF
TRBV20-1	NA	TRBJ2-1	NA	TGCAGTGCTAGTGAGGGGGGGCGGTCCTACAATGAGCAGTTCTTC	CSASEGGRSYNEQFF
TRBV4-3	TRBD2	TRBJ2-1	NA	TGCGCCAGCAGCCAAGAAGGCGGGAGCTCCTACAATGAGCAGTTCTTC	CASSQEGGSSYNEQFF
TRBV5-4	NA	TRBJ1-1	NA	TGTGCCAGCAGCTACGACACGTTTGGGGCTGAAGCTTTCTTT	CASSYDTFGAEAFF
TRBV3-1	NA	TRBJ1-2	few	TGTGCCAGCAGCCAAGATCAGTCCAGGGAAGGCTACACCTTC	CASSQDQSREGYTF
TRBV27	NA	TRBJ1-1	few	TGTGCCAGCAACTCCGAGCTCGGCACTGAAGCTTTCTTT	CASNSELGTEAFF
TRBV5-5	NA	TRBJ1-2	NA	TGTGCCAGCAGCCCGACCCTGGGTGAAGCTTCTAACTATGGCTACACCTTC	CASSPTLGEASNYGYTF
TRBV5-5	NA	TRBJ1-2	few	TGTGCCAGCGGAGACAGCCCTAACTATGGCTACACCTTC	CASGDSPNYGYTF
TRBV6-5	NA	TRBJ1-5	few	TGTGCCAGCAGTTGGCAGGGGCGGAAACAGCCCCAGCATTTT	CASSWQGRKQPQHF
TRBV12-3/TRBV12-4	NA	TRBJ2-2	NA	TGTGCCAGCAGCTTCCACTCAGGACTCAGCGGGGAGCTGTTTTTT	CASSFHSGLSGELFF
TRBV25-1	NA	TRBJ2-1	NA	TGTGCCAGCAGAGACCCGGGGTCCCTGAGGGAGCAGTTCTTC	CASRDPGSLREQFF
TRBV12-3/TRBV12-4	NA	TRBJ2-3	many	TGTGCCAGCAGTTTAACAGCAGATACGCAGTATTTT	CASSLTADTQYF
TRBV11-2	NA	TRBJ2-4	many	TGTGCCAGCAGCCCTGGGCGCGAAAACATTCAGTACTTC	CASSPGRENIQYF
TRBV12-3/TRBV12-4	NA	TRBJ2-3	NA	TGTGCCAGCGCCTGGGGGGATACGCAGTATTTT	CASAWGDTQYF
TRBV29-1	NA	TRBJ1-1	NA	TGCAGCCCCGGGGTGGGACTGCTGAACACTGAAGCTTTCTTT	CSPGVGLLNTEAFF
TRBV4-3	NA	TRBJ2-7	few	TGCGCCAGCAGCCAAGTCGCGGTACAGGGCGAGCAGTACTTC	CASSQVAVQGEQYF
TRBV5-1	TRBD1	TRBJ1-6	few	TGCGCCAGCAGCCCCACCGGGACAGGGGGGACACCCCTCCACTTT	CASSPTGTGGTPLHF
TRBV5-1	TRBD2	TRBJ2-1	NA	TGCGCCAGCAGCTTACTAGCGGGGGCGGAGGGTGAGCAGTTCTTC	CASSLLAGAEGEQFF
TRBV6-1	NA	TRBJ2-3	NA	TGTGCCAGCAGTCAAGGACGACAACCTAGCACAGATACGCAGTATTTT	CASSQGRQPSTDTQYF
TRBV5-1	NA	TRBJ1-2	NA	TGCGCCAGCAAGGCGGATAACTATGGCTACACCTTC	CASKADNYGYTF
TRBV7-9	NA	TRBJ2-5	NA	TGTGCCTGCAGCTTAGGTGATCTCCAAGAGACCCAGTACTTC	CACSLGDLQETQYF
TRBV7-2	TRBD2	TRBJ2-2	NA	TGTGCCAGCAGCCCGCGACTAGCGGCCTACACCGGGGAGCTGTTTTTT	CASSPRLAAYTGELFF
TRBV15	NA	TRBJ1-5	many	TGTGCCACCAGCCCCAATAAGGGGGGCGGCAATCAGCCCCAGCATTTT	CATSPNKGGGNQPQHF
TRBV5-1	NA	TRBJ2-2	few	TGCGCCAGCAGCTTGTATCTGGGAGGTGCCGGGGAGCTGTTTTTT	CASSLYLGGAGELFF
TRBV5-1	TRBD1	TRBJ1-4	NA	TGCGCCAGCAGCTTATCTCTCTTCGGACAGGAGGAAAAACTGTTTTTT	CASSLSLFGQEEKLFF
TRBV19	TRBD2	TRBJ2-1	few	TGTGCCAGTAGTATAGTAGCGGGACTCCAAGGGGATGAGCAGTTCTTC	CASSIVAGLQGDEQFF
TRBV7-2	TRBD1	TRBJ2-7	few	TGTGCCAGCAGCACAGGACAGGGCCAGTACTTC	CASSTGQGQYF
TRBV5-6	NA	TRBJ1-2	NA	TGTGCCAGCAGCCCAGGGTTTACCACCCCTGACTACACCTTC	CASSPGFTTPDYTF
TRBV5-6	TRBD1	TRBJ2-2	few	TGTGCCAGCAGCTGGACAGGGTCCGGGGAGCTGTTTTTT	CASSWTGSGELFF
TRBV29-1	TRBD1	TRBJ1-6	few	TGCAGCGTTTGCCGGGACAGTAATTCACCCCTCCACTTT	CSVCRDSNSPLHF
TRBV5-1	TRBD1	TRBJ1-1	NA	TGCGCCAGCAGCACGGGACAGCCGAACACTGAAGCTTTCTTT	CASSTGQPNTEAFF
TRBV20-1	NA	TRBJ1-5	few	TGCAGTGCTAGAGAACGGCTCGAAGCCTATCAGCCCCAGCATTTT	CSARERLEAYQPQHF
TRBV5-1	NA	TRBJ2-1	few	TGCGCCAGCAGCTTGGGGCACCTTGGAGAGCAGTTCTTC	CASSLGHLGEQFF
TRBV10-3	NA	TRBJ1-2	NA	TGTGCCATCAGTGAGTCCGTCTCACCTCGCTATGGCTACACCTTC	CAISESVSPRYGYTF
TRBV11-2	NA	TRBJ2-1	NA	TGTGCCAGCAGCCCCATTAGGGGGGGTTTCGATGAGCAGTTCTTC	CASSPIRGGFDEQFF
TRBV12-3/TRBV12-4	NA	TRBJ2-3	NA	TGTGCCAGCAGTTTTGAGACAGATACGCAGTATTTT	CASSFETDTQYF
TRBV7-8	NA	TRBJ2-1	once	TGTGCCAGCAGCTTAAGGGGTGTGAACAATGAGCAGTTCTTC	CASSLRGVNNEQFF
TRBV20-1	TRBD2	TRBJ2-3	NA	TGCAGTGCCCCCCCCGGGCGGGACTACCACACAGATACGCAGTATTTT	CSAPPGRDYHTDTQYF
TRBV7-2	NA	TRBJ1-2	few	TGTGCCAGCAGCTTAGTTGGCGGGGGACACTATGGCTACACCTTC	CASSLVGGGHYGYTF
TRBV4-2	TRBD2	TRBJ2-5	NA	TGTGCCAGCAGCCAACCTACTAGCGGGGGGGAGACCCAGTACTTC	CASSQPTSGGETQYF
TRBV5-1	TRBD2	TRBJ2-1	few	TGCGCCAGCCTAGAAAGCGGGGGGGAGTCGGATGAGCAGTTCTTC	CASLESGGESDEQFF
TRBV6-5	NA	TRBJ1-6	few	TGTGCCAGCAGTTACAGGGCTCCCTTAAATAATTCACCCCTCCACTTT	CASSYRAPLNNSPLHF